Detailed here is one T cell receptor beta chain. TCRdb's copy holds only in-frame clones and misses some; the assay was immunoSEQ multiplex PCR. This table holds roughly 120,000 clones, 85% to 95% found once. This entry is derived from a study of control samples from healthy donors and cancer patients. The receptor was derived from a man aged 45-65 years with head and neck cancer. The sample was PBMCs.

CDR3 sequence (DNA): TGTGCCAGCAGCTTAGGCCTCCAAACGCCCCAGCATTTT. Translation: CASSLGLQTPQHF. The rearrangement links TRBV7-9 to TRBJ1-5, with D unclear. Trimming left V 1 base short and J 9 bases short, with 10 bases between. The CDR3 is 13 amino acids. Germline V gives CDR1 SEHNR, CDR2 FQNEAQ (reference sequence).